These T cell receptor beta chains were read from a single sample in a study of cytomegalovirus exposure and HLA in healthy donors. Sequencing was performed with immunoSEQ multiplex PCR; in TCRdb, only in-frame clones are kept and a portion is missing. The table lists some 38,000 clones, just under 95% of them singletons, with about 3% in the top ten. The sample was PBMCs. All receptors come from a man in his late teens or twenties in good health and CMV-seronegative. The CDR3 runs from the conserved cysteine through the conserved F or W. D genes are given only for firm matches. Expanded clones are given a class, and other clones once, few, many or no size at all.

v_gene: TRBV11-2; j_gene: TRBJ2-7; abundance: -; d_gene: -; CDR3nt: TGTGCCAGCAGCTCGCCGAGTGGGGCGGTGAGCTCCTACGAGCAGTACTTC; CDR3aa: CASSSPSGAVSSYEQYF
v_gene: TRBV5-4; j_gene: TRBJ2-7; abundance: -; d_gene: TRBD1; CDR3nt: TGTGCCAGCAGCCTGGGACAGGGGCGCCTCTACGAGCAGTACTTC; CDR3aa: CASSLGQGRLYEQYF
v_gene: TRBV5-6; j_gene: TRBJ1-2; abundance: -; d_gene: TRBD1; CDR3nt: TGTGCCAGCAGCACGGACAGGGGCCGATATGGCTACACCTTC; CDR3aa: CASSTDRGRYGYTF
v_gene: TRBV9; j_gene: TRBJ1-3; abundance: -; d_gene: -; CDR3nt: TGTGCCAGCAGCGTAGGTGGCGTAAGCAGGGGAAACACCATATATTTT; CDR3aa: CASSVGGVSRGNTIYF
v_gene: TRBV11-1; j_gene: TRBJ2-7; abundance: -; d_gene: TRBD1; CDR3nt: TGTGCCAGCAGCTTAGGGGACAGGGAGTACGAGCAGTACTTC; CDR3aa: CASSLGDREYEQYF
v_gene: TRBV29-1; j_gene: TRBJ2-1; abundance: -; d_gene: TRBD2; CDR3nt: TGCAGCGCCCTGACTAGCGGAAGTTACAATGAGCAGTTCTTC; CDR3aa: CSALTSGSYNEQFF
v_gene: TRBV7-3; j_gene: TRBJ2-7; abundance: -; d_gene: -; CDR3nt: TGTGCCAGTAGCTTAGGACTATACTACGAGCAGTACTTC; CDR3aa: CASSLGLYYEQYF
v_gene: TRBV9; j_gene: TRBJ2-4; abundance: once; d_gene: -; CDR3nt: TGTGCCAGCAGCGATGCGCAGGGGGGTATTCAGTACTTC; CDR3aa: CASSDAQGGIQYF
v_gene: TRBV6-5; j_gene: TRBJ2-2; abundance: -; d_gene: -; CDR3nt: TGTGCCAGCAGCCAGCTCCGGGGAGACACCGGGGAGCTGTTTTTT; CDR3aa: CASSQLRGDTGELFF
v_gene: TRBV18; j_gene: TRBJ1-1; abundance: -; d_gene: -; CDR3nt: TGTGCCAGCGACAACCCAGGGGACACTGAAGCTTTCTTT; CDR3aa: CASDNPGDTEAFF
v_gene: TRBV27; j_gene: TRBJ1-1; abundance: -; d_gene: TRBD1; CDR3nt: TGTGCCAGCCGGGACAGGCAGAACACTGAAGCTTTCTTT; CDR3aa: CASRDRQNTEAFF
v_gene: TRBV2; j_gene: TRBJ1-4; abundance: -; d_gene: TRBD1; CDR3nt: TGTGCCAGCAGTGAACTGGAGACAGGGTTAAATCCAACGAATGAAAAACTGTTTTTT; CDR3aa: CASSELETGLNPTNEKLFF
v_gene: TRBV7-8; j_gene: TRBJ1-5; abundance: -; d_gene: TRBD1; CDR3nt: TGTGCCAGCAGCCGGACACAGGGGGCTAGCAATCAGCCCCAGCATTTT; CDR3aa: CASSRTQGASNQPQHF
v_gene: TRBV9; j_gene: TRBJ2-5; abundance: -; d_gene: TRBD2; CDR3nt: TGTGCCAGCAGCAAGGGACTAGCGGAACAAGAGACCCAGTACTTC; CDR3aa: CASSKGLAEQETQYF
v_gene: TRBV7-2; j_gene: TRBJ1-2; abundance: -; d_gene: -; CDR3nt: TGTGCCAGCAGCTCTAATTCGGGGTTTTATGGCTACACCTTC; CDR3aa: CASSSNSGFYGYTF
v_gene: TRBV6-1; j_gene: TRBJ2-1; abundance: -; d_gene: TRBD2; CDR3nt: TGTGCCACGGACGGACTAGCGGGGCACAATGAGCAGTTCTTC; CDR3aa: CATDGLAGHNEQFF